The 9 T cell receptor beta chains below come from one sample, sequenced in a study of cytomegalovirus exposure and HLA in healthy donors (TCRdb year 2017). Library construction relied on the immunoSEQ multiplex PCR assay. For the multiplex PCR, a mixture combining 60 forward primers for TCR Vbeta segments and 13 reverse primers for TCR Jbeta segments was used. TCRdb took this table from immuneACCESS and kept in-frame rearrangements with V and J called. Such tables lack part of the clones; where checked against another copy, unresolved V genes explain under half of the gap, and the rest is unexplained. The sample data list more than 95,000 clones, and roughly a tenth of these were observed just once. Clones ranked in the top ten supply 4.6% of the sample. Material: PBMCs. The receptor set was obtained from a woman between 18 and 29 years old in good health and CMV-seropositive.

This clone was detected a few times. V gene TRBV4-1 combines with J gene TRBJ2-2, with 11 bases identical to TRBD2. Germline trimming cut 0 bases from V and 2 bases from J; bases unmatched to any gene: 11. Per germline, CDR1 MGHRA and CDR2 YSYEKL. The CDR3 length is 20 residues. The CDR3 bases are TGCGCCAGCAGCCAAGATCCCCGGGCTAGCGGGAGGCAAAACACCGGGGAGCTGTTTTTT. This codes for CASSQDPRASGRQNTGELFF.

The chain combines TRBV11-1 with TRBJ2-7; TRBD1 might be the D (6 bases). This CDR3 is built from 14 residues. V lost 3 bases and J 2 bases, leaving 11 bases between the germline ends. Germline CDR1 SGHAT, CDR2 FQDESV (reference sequence). The CDR3 sequence: CASSLWDNAYEQYF. The DNA for the CDR3 is TGTGCCAGCAGCTTGTGGGACAATGCCTACGAGCAGTACTTC.

The chain's CDR3 is CACRTGGSYEQYF. CDR3 nucleotide sequence: TGTGCCTGCCGGACAGGGGGTTCCTACGAGCAGTACTTC. The genes are TRBV30 and TRBJ2-7; 10 bases are a match to TRBD1. This CDR3 has 13 amino acids. V shed 6 bases, J shed 1 base, and the junction held 3 bases outside the gene matches. Germline CDR1 reads GTSNPN; CDR2 reads SVGIG (reference sequence). Full variable domain (outside the CDR3, taken from reference TRBV30 and TRBJ2-7): SQTIHQWPATLVQPVGSPLSLECTVEGTSNPNLYWYRQAAGRGLQLLFYSVGIGQISSEVPQNLSASRPQDRQFILSSKKLLLSDSGFYLCACRTGGSYEQYFGPGTRLTVT.

In its sample, this clone was seen a few times. This chain connects TRBV10-2 to TRBJ1-1, with a tentative D call TRBD1 (5 bases). Germline CDR1 WSHSY, CDR2 SAAADI. The V and J ends lost 2 bases and 1 base respectively, with 11 bases between them. CDR3 length: 15 amino acids. Written as DNA, the CDR3 is TGCGCCAGCAGTGAGGGTTGGGGGGGGAACACTGAAGCTTTCTTT. This encodes CASSEGWGGNTEAFF.

This clone was seen a handful of times. Other DNA sequences within the sample encode an identical CDR3. The chain recombines TRBV4-2 with TRBJ1-1; D is undetermined. V lost 0 bases and J lost 1, with 6 bases in between. This CDR3 spans 14 amino acids. CDR1 is LGHNA and CDR2 is YNFKEQ in the germline V gene. CDR3 residues: CASSQEGANTEAFF. The CDR3 coding sequence is TGTGCCAGCAGCCAAGAAGGAGCGAACACTGAAGCTTTCTTT.

The chain links TRBV9 to TRBJ2-6; possibly TRBD2 for D (6 bases). Germline loops: CDR1 SGDLS, CDR2 YYNGEE. The V and J ends lost 2 bases and 0 bases respectively, with 9 bases between them. This CDR3 has 16 amino acids. The CDR3: CASSVRGDSGANVLTF. Here the CDR3 DNA reads TGTGCCAGCAGCGTCCGCGGGGACTCTGGGGCCAACGTCCTGACTTTC.

This clone has only one observation. This sequence joins TRBV5-4 and TRBJ2-1; the match to TRBD2 covers 10 bases. Germline V gene sequence: CDR1 SGHNT, CDR2 YYREEE (reference sequence). Trimming took 5 bases from V and 8 from J; bases not matched to a gene: 13. CDR3 length equals 16 residues. The CDR3 loop is CASRRHSSGSEDEQFF. The DNA for the CDR3 is TGTGCCAGCAGAAGGCATTCTAGCGGGAGCGAAGATGAGCAGTTCTTC.

This clone was detected a few times. This chain joins TRBV28 and TRBJ2-1; TRBD2 matches at 14 bases. The J segment lost 6 bases and the V segment lost 2 bases, leaving 3 bases of the junction unmatched. Germline V gene sequence: CDR1 MDHEN, CDR2 SYDVKM. The CDR3 covers 16 residues. The CDR3 DNA reads TGTGCCAGCAGTTTAACGACTAGCGGGAGGGCCAATGAGCAGTTCTTC. Translated: CASSLTTSGRANEQFF.

This clone was picked up a small number of times. The V gene is TRBV12-2, the J gene TRBJ2-1; the DNA was not used to check the table's D call, TRBD1. TRBV12-2 is shown as a pseudogene. The CDR3 has 15 residues. CDR3 in DNA: TGTGCAAGTCGCTTTAGACAGGCCCCCCACAATGAGCAGTTCTTC. Translation gives CASRFRQAPHNEQFF.